This T cell receptor beta chain derives from a study of Ad26.COV2.S vaccination and SARS-CoV-2 variants. The study's findings and limits: Among vaccine recipients, spike-specific TCR breadth exceeded that of placebo recipients.

Trimming cost V 4 bases and J 0 bases; bases outside gene matches: 9. The CDR3 is 16 residues long. Germline CDR1 KGHSH, CDR2 LQKENI. The data were produced by immunoSEQ multiplex PCR, yet TCRdb's version contains in-frame clones alone and is incomplete. The table lists 300,000 to 400,000 clones, 90% to 95% of them singletons, with roughly 3.9% in the top ten. For this clone: As yet, its antigen is unknown.

The sequenced sample was peripheral blood, obtained after recovery from COVID-19. The TCR comes from a human donor who had recovered from COVID-19. The chain links TRBV18 to TRBJ2-7, with 7 positions matching TRBD1. CDR3 residues: CASSQLTQGSSYEQYF. In DNA, the CDR3 is TGTGCCAGCTCACAACTAACACAGGGGAGCTCCTACGAGCAGTACTTC.